The present TCR beta chain was sequenced within a study of shared clonotypes between healthy human individuals. Execution of the assay was at deep level. Method: immunoSEQ multiplex PCR; TCRdb's copy keeps in-frame clones and lacks some. The data show 300,000 or so clones, around 67% seen once. This TCR was recovered from a man aged 25 to 40 in good health. The sequencing input was memory CD4+ T cells sorted from blood. The sample's subset: CD45RA-negative fraction.

The chain's CDR3 is CASSLEGTSPLYEQYF. The CDR3 DNA follows: TGTGCCAGCAGCTTAGAAGGGACTAGCCCTCTCTACGAGCAGTACTTC. The V and J genes are TRBV11-3 and TRBJ2-7; 9 bases are a match to TRBD2. V gave up 0 bases and J gave up 3 bases; unmatched junction bases: 6. Looked up from germline, CDR1 is SGHNT and CDR2 is YENEEA. The CDR3 loop spans 16 amino acids.